The clone carrying this T cell receptor beta chain was seen only a few times. As yet, its antigen is unknown. The data are from a study of beta chain features in type 1 diabetes. Notes on the study in general: Among type 1 diabetes patients, VDJ junctions had fewer insertions and more deletions. TCRB CDR3s were moderately but significantly shorter in Type 1 diabetes patients in all four CD4+ subsets. PCR could preferentially amplify shorter templates, alike in patients and controls.

Purities over 95% were achieved in all sorted populations. The sequenced template was cDNA made from the entire isolated RNA. Repertoires were generated with immunoSEQ multiplex PCR, while TCRdb's copy carries only in-frame clones and drops some. Of hundreds of thousands of clones listed, approximately 15% are singletons. Germline lookup yields CDR1 SQVTM and CDR2 ANQGSEA. CDR3 size: 14 residues. Trimming cost V 2 bases and J 4 bases, with 14 bases left between them. The chain recombines TRBV29-1 with TRBJ1-1; D may be TRBD1 (6 bases). The material sequenced was naive CD4+ T cells from blood. The source is a man younger than 30 with type 1 diabetes. CDR3 protein: CSVEIGGMGTEAFF. In DNA form, the CDR3 reads TGCAGCGTTGAAATAGGGGGTATGGGCACTGAAGCTTTCTTT.